This T cell receptor (beta chain) was observed in a study of T cells after posttransplantation cyclophosphamide. Overall study findings and caveats: Skin or GI-infiltrating T cells shared few TRB sequences with blood.

Remarks on this clone: Its antigen is currently unknown. This CDR3 is also generated by other DNA sequences in the sample.

Sequencing was performed with immunoSEQ multiplex PCR; in TCRdb, only in-frame clones are kept and a portion is missing. The table includes about 1,900 clones, around 94% detected once. Sequencing was performed on CD4+ T cells sorted from bone marrow. The origin of this receptor is a woman aged 45-60 years in good health and a related stem cell transplant donor.

The CDR3 loop is CASRKGLSSYNSPLHF. As DNA, the CDR3 is TGTGCCAGTAGGAAGGGGCTGAGCTCCTATAATTCACCCCTCCACTTT. The genes are TRBV19 and TRBJ1-6; D perhaps matches TRBD1 (5 bases). Trimming left V 6 bases short and J 0 bases short, with 12 bases between. CDR3 size: 16 residues. The germline CDR1 and CDR2 sequences are LNHDA and SQIVND (reference sequence).